What follows are 22 T cell receptor beta chains derived from one specimen sequenced in a study of T cells in Graves' hyperthyroidism and ophthalmopathy (dated by TCRdb to about 2019). Libraries were made using multiplex PCR. Sequencing took place on an Illumina HiSeq 2000. Amplification of TCR beta CDR3 regions was carried out from RNA transcripts. The TCR CDR3 was subjected to a first round of RT-PCR using the HTBI primer set and the Qiagen OneStep RT-PCR kit. The public reads were run again by TCRdb, first through fastp at Q25 and then through MiXCR, and only productive beta chains were kept. Identical CDR3 protein sequences are pooled into one entry, listed with their most common genes and DNA. The sample profile shows 350,000 to 400,000 distinct CDR3 sequences; under 15% of them were found once. The ten largest make up 30% to 35% of the sample. The sample was blood. These receptors originate from a woman aged 30 to 39 with Graves' hyperthyroidism.

The chain couples TRBV7-2 to TRBJ2-1; TRBD2 aligns across 8 bases. V shed 4 bases and J 9 bases; nucleotides not matched to a gene: 11. The CDR3 spans 15 residues. Germline V gene data show CDR1 as SGHTA and CDR2 as FQGNSA. The CDR3 protein is CASSSSATSVCEQFF. The CDR3 DNA follows: TGTGCCAGCAGCTCCTCCGCGACTAGCGTTTGTGAGCAGTTCTTC.

This clonotype has a count of ten or more. This chain links TRBV12-3 or TRBV12-4 with TRBJ1-5, with TRBD1 as a possible D gene (6 bases). CDR3 length: 14 residues. Trimming took 1 base from V and 3 from J, leaving 7 bases between them. The CDR3 reads CASSLGDNNQPQHF. CDR3 DNA: TGTGCCAGCAGTTTAGGGGACAACAATCAGCCCCAGCATTTT.

This clonotype was counted ten times or more. The J gene is TRBJ2-7, the V gene TRBV18; D is possibly TRBD1 (5 bases). The CDR3 extends over 11 amino acids. V was shortened by 8 bases and J by 5 bases, with 10 bases between the two germline ends. Per germline, CDR1 KGHSH and CDR2 LQKENI. The CDR3 region is CASGHADEQYF. The CDR3 DNA sequence: TGTGCCAGCGGACACGCGGACGAGCAGTACTTC.

The chain joins TRBV10-3 to TRBJ2-2; D tentatively fits TRBD1 or TRBD2 (5 bases each). The ends were cut back, 3 bases at V and 7 bases at J, with 12 bases in the middle. This CDR3 is 14 amino acids long. CDR1 and CDR2 (germline): ENHRY, SYGVKD. Here the CDR3 reads CAISETGRVGELFF. In nucleotides, the CDR3 is TGTGCCATCAGTGAAACGGGACGGGTCGGGGAGCTGTTTTTT.

For this clonotype: A much larger clonotype is one base distant, so this may be a read error. The J gene is TRBJ1-5, the V gene TRBV7-2, with D unresolved. The V gene's germline CDR1 is SGHTA and CDR2 FQGNSA. The CDR3 runs to 15 residues. The CDR3 coding sequence is TGTGACAGCAGCTTAGCGCAGGAGGCGGATCAGCCCCAGCATTTT. It codes for CDSSLAQEADQPQHF.

This clonotype has more than one count but fewer than ten. The rearrangement joins TRBV7-9 to TRBJ1-2, with 8 nucleotides matching TRBD1. This CDR3 region has 14 residues. Germline trimming cut 5 bases from V and 4 bases from J; bases unmatched to any gene: 6. Germline assignment: CDR1 SEHNR and CDR2 FQNEAQ (reference sequence). The CDR3 bases are TGTGCCAGCAGCACCGGACAGGGTCCCTATGGCTACACCTTC. Its translation: CASSTGQGPYGYTF.

This clonotype was detected ten times or more. J is TRBJ2-3 and V is TRBV7-2, with D uncertain. The CDR3 length is 12 residues. The V gene lost 9 bases and the J gene lost 5 bases, with 12 bases spanning the gap. Germline CDR1 SGHTA, CDR2 FQGNSA. This CDR3 is CASQLGRDTQYF. CDR3 nucleotide sequence: TGTGCCAGTCAATTAGGGCGAGATACGCAGTATTTT.

This rearrangement joins TRBV4-2 to TRBJ2-7; 9 positions match TRBD2. CDR1 is LGHNA, CDR2 YNFKEQ, per germline. The CDR3 has 22 residues. Trimming cost V 3 bases and J 0 bases; bases outside gene matches: 24. The CDR3 nucleotides read TGTGCCAGCAGCCAGGGCCGGGGGAGCGGGAGGCCAAGTAAGATGAGCTCCTACGAGCAGTACTTC. This gives the protein CASSQGRGSGRPSKMSSYEQYF.

This clonotype was counted at least ten times. This chain links TRBV11-2 with TRBJ2-7; D remains ambiguous. Trimming pared 6 bases from V and 4 bases from J, leaving 13 bases between. CDR1 and CDR2 (germline): SGHAT, FQNNGV. This CDR3 comprises 13 residues. Here the CDR3 reads CASRPPSTYEQYF. The CDR3 DNA reads TGTGCCAGCAGGCCACCCTCGACGTACGAGCAGTACTTC.

Many counts were recorded for this clonotype. This chain links TRBV28 with TRBJ1-2, with D possibly TRBD1 on 6 matching bases. CDR3 length: 15 amino acids. V was clipped by 6 bases and J by 2 bases, with 16 bases between them. CDR1 and CDR2 from the germline V gene are MDHEN and SYDVKM. The CDR3 DNA reads as TGTGCCAGCAGGGTGGGGGGCGCGGTCAACTATGGCTACACCTTC. It codes for CASRVGGAVNYGYTF.

This clonotype was seen repeatedly, ten times or more. J is TRBJ1-5 and V is TRBV28, with D possibly being TRBD1 (6 bases). The germline V gene has CDR1 MDHEN and CDR2 SYDVKM. V was trimmed by 10 bases and J by 3 bases, leaving 13 bases between them. CDR3 length equals 13 residues. CDR3 sequence: CATFPGANQPQHF. CDR3 nucleotides: TGTGCCACCTTCCCAGGGGCCAATCAGCCCCAGCATTTT.

This clonotype was found many times. V gene TRBV3-1 combines with J gene TRBJ2-7; 8 bases fit TRBD2. The length of the CDR3 is 15 residues. Germline trimming cut 4 bases from V and 7 bases from J; bases unmatched to any gene: 12. From germline, CDR1 is LGHDT and CDR2 YNNKEL (reference sequence). The CDR3, as DNA: TGTGCCAGCAGCCGTGGGGTTGCGGGAGGTGGTGAGCAGTACTTC. Amino acids: CASSRGVAGGGEQYF.

The chain is built from TRBV20-1 and TRBJ2-1; D is ambiguous. V lost 2 bases to trimming and J lost 6 bases, with 17 bases between them. The germline V gene has CDR1 DFQATT and CDR2 SNEGSKA (reference sequence). The CDR3 contains 15 residues. This chain's CDR3 is CSARLVSRSLNEQFF. CDR3 in DNA: TGCAGTGCTAGACTCGTAAGCCGAAGTCTCAATGAGCAGTTCTTC.

This clonotype was counted ten times or more. This sequence joins TRBV3-1 and TRBJ1-2; D ambiguous. The CDR3 is 12 amino acids. Germline V gene data show CDR1 as LGHDT and CDR2 as YNNKEL (reference sequence). The germline V and J ends were trimmed by 3 bases and 6 bases, with 8 bases remaining between them. The CDR3 loop is CASSQNYHGYTF. For the CDR3, the DNA is TGTGCCAGCAGCCAGAATTACCATGGCTACACCTTC.

CDR3 nucleotides: TGTGCCAGCAGCGGGTCAGAGGGATTCAACGAGCAGTTCTTC. Translating gives CASSGSEGFNEQFF. The V gene is TRBV9, the J gene TRBJ2-1; D is perhaps TRBD2 (5 bases). Germline lookup yields CDR1 SGDLS and CDR2 YYNGEE. This CDR3 contains 14 residues. V was pared by 3 bases and J by 10 bases, with 17 bases between.

There are many counts of this clonotype. This chain joins TRBV5-1 and TRBJ1-2; D possibly corresponds to TRBD1 (5 bases). The CDR3 is 15 amino acids. Trimming left V 4 bases short and J 3 bases short, with 16 bases between. The germline V gene has CDR1 SGHRS and CDR2 YFSETQ. CDR3 protein: CASSRDGGSDYGYTF. CDR3 nucleotide sequence: TGCGCCAGCAGCCGAGATGGGGGGTCGGACTATGGCTACACCTTC.

The chain joins TRBV6-1 to TRBJ2-7, with D uncertain. The CDR3 consists of 15 residues. Trimming cost V 6 bases and J 0 bases, with 15 bases left between them. In germline, CDR1 is MNHNS, CDR2 SASEGT. The CDR3 bases are TGTGCCAGCAGGGAACGCCTAGGAGACTCCTACGAGCAGTACTTC. This sequence encodes CASRERLGDSYEQYF.

This clonotype was observed a handful of times. The chain is built from TRBV3-1 and TRBJ1-2; TRBD1 aligns across 8 bases. The CDR3 is 15 amino acids. The junction had 8 bases not matched to a gene; V was cut back by 1 base and J by 7 bases. Germline CDR1 reads LGHDT; CDR2 reads YNNKEL (reference sequence). Written as DNA, the CDR3 is TGTGCCAGCAGCCAAGTGGCAGGGGGCGAGATTGGCTACACCTTC. Translated, it gives CASSQVAGGEIGYTF.

The V call is TRBV20-1, the J call TRBJ2-6; 8 nucleotides match TRBD1. V trimming: 3 bases; J trimming: 0 bases; junction bases outside the gene matches: 4. The CDR3 extends over 16 amino acids. CDR1 and CDR2 (germline): DFQATT, SNEGSKA (reference sequence). The CDR3 reads CSARDRVTSGANVLTF. The CDR3 nucleotides are TGCAGTGCTAGGGACAGGGTAACCTCTGGGGCCAACGTCCTGACTTTC.

This clonotype was picked up many times. The chain combines TRBV20-1 with TRBJ1-1, with a tentative D call TRBD1 (6 bases). The CDR3 runs 14 residues. V was pared by 0 bases and J by 4 bases, with 12 bases between. Germline V CDR1 and CDR2: DFQATT, SNEGSKA (reference sequence). The CDR3 bases are TGCAGTGCTAGAGATACAGGGCACAGCACTGAAGCTTTCTTT. Translated, it gives CSARDTGHSTEAFF.

This clonotype was seen many times. The V gene is TRBV7-9, the J gene TRBJ2-1, with 8 bases that match TRBD1. Germline loops: CDR1 SEHNR, CDR2 FQNEAQ (reference sequence). V shed 4 bases, J shed 3 bases, and the junction held 5 bases outside the gene matches. The CDR3 spans 15 residues. The CDR3 bases are TGTGCCAGCAGCTCAAGGGACAGGAGCTACAATGAGCAGTTCTTC. Translated, it gives CASSSRDRSYNEQFF.

This clonotype was detected many times. The J gene is TRBJ2-4, the V gene TRBV28; D unresolved. Trimming removed 5 bases from V and 5 bases from J, with 10 bases in between. This CDR3 comprises 13 residues. Germline CDR1 and CDR2: MDHEN and SYDVKM. This CDR3 reads CASSVATENIQYF. Here the CDR3 DNA reads TGTGCCAGCAGTGTGGCAACTGAAAACATTCAGTACTTC.